One sample yielded the 6 T cell receptor beta chains listed below, sequenced in a study of cytomegalovirus exposure and HLA in healthy donors. PCR involved 60 Vbeta and 13 Jbeta primers. Clones were sequenced by immunoSEQ multiplex PCR, and TCRdb holds only the in-frame ones, with some missing. The profile covers some 160,000 clones, with roughly 80% appearing a single time and roughly 1.4% taken by the ten largest. The sample taken for sequencing was PBMCs. Receptors originate from a young woman in good health and CMV-seronegative.

The rearrangement joins TRBV5-5 to TRBJ1-3, with D possibly TRBD1 on 6 matching bases. Germline V gene sequence: CDR1 SGHKS, CDR2 YYEKEE (reference sequence). The CDR3 sequence is 17 residues long. V was trimmed by 0 bases and J by 0 bases, leaving 13 bases between them. The CDR3 DNA follows: TGTGCCAGCAGCTTGGCCGGCGGACAGATCTCTGGAAACACCATATATTTT. Protein product: CASSLAGGQISGNTIYF.

The chain combines TRBV18 with TRBJ1-1; tentative D call: TRBD1 (5 bases). There are 17 residues in the CDR3. V shed 6 bases and J shed 1 base, with 21 bases lying between them. CDR1 and CDR2 from the germline V gene are KGHSH and LQKENI. CDR3 in amino acids: CASSPRSREGRNTEAFF. The CDR3 DNA sequence: TGTGCCAGCTCTCCCCGTTCGCGGGAGGGGAGGAACACTGAAGCTTTCTTT.

This clone was recorded a few times. This chain uses TRBV19 with TRBJ1-2, with 7 bases lining up with TRBD1. This CDR3 spans 16 amino acids. Trimming took 4 bases from V and 2 from J; bases not matched to a gene: 10. Per the germline V gene, CDR1 is LNHDA and CDR2 is SQIVND (reference sequence). The CDR3 region has the DNA TGTGCCAGTAGTACCAAGTTGACAGGGCCGAACTATGGCTACACCTTC. This translates into CASSTKLTGPNYGYTF.

The V and J genes are TRBV27 and TRBJ2-7, with D perhaps TRBD1 (7 bases). Germline-derived CDR1 and CDR2 are MNHEY and SMNVEV (reference sequence). The CDR3 totals 14 residues. Trimming shortened V by 8 bases and J by 2 bases, and 16 bases separated the two germline ends. CDR3 coding DNA: TGTGCCAGCGCCCAGGGGGGCAGTGCCTACGAGCAGTACTTC. Translated: CASAQGGSAYEQYF.

This chain connects TRBV6-1 to TRBJ2-1; 7 nucleotides line up with TRBD1. V lost 5 bases, J lost 4 bases, and 5 bases stayed unmatched. The CDR3 contains 14 residues. Germline V gene sequence: CDR1 MNHNS, CDR2 SASEGT. The CDR3: CASSSSQGYNEQFF. The CDR3 DNA sequence: TGTGCCAGCAGTTCGTCACAGGGGTACAATGAGCAGTTCTTC.

There are a few counts of this clone. The chain combines TRBV5-1 with TRBJ2-3, with TRBD2 matching 9 bases. The CDR3 runs 18 residues. V lost 0 bases and J lost 1; bases outside the gene matches: 9. The germline CDR1 and CDR2 sequences are SGHRS and YFSETQ. CDR3 DNA sequence: TGCGCCAGCAGCTTGGTCCCGGGTAGCGGGGGTCGCACAGATACGCAGTATTTT. It codes for CASSLVPGSGGRTDTQYF. Full variable domain (remainder filled in from reference TRBV5-1 and TRBJ2-3): KAGVTQTPRYLIKTRGQQVTLSCSPISGHRSVSWYQQTPGQGLQFLFEYFSETQRNKGNFPGRFSGRQFSNSRSEMNVSTLELGDSALYLCASSLVPGSGGRTDTQYFGPGTRLTVL.